This entry features one T cell receptor (beta chain) sequence. The sample is drawn from a study of blood T cell repertoires in COVID-19. The overall study: Sources were T cells, B-cell-depleted T cells, or PBMCs; the material itself was cDNA or gDNA.

V was pared by 0 bases and J by 5 bases, with 8 bases of the junction left unmatched. The germline CDR1 and CDR2 sequences are SGHVS and FNYEAQ. This CDR3 has 17 amino acids. TCRdb's copy holds only in-frame clones and misses some; the assay was immunoSEQ multiplex PCR. Of some 74,000 clones in the sample, 65% to 85% were seen once. V gene TRBV7-6 combines with J gene TRBJ2-2, with 8 bases fitting TRBD2. What was sequenced was peripheral blood. This clonotype was obtained from a woman in her forties or fifties with acute or convalescent COVID-19. The CDR3, as DNA: TGTGCCAGCAGCTTAGCGTCCCGGGAGGGAGGTACCGGGGAGCTGTTTTTT. Residues: CASSLASREGGTGELFF.